These 18 T cell receptor beta chains originate from one sample sequenced in a study of blood T cell repertoires in COVID-19 (dated by TCRdb to the early 2020s). The library came from the immunoSEQ multiplex PCR assay. Drawn from immuneACCESS, this table holds only the in-frame rearrangements with V and J called that TCRdb kept. Clones are partly lost; checked studies trace under half to an unresolved V gene and leave the rest unexplained. This sample comprises about 390,000 clones, approximately 87% of them detected only once. The leading ten clones occupy roughly 2.1% of the sample. Material: peripheral blood. The receptors stem from a woman between 55 and 75 years old with COVID-19, enrolled during active disease.

The chain couples TRBV18 to TRBJ1-1; no reliable D call. Looked up from germline, CDR1 is KGHSH and CDR2 is LQKENI. This CDR3 is built from 15 residues. V lost 1 base, J lost 1 base, and 10 bases lay in between. For the CDR3, the DNA is TGTGCCAGCTCACCACTAATCTCGGGGAACACTGAAGCTTTCTTT. Translation gives CASSPLISGNTEAFF.

The rearrangement links TRBV10-3 to TRBJ1-6; no firm D call. From germline, CDR1 is ENHRY and CDR2 SYGVKD. This CDR3 comprises 15 residues. Trimming cost V 7 bases and J 7 bases, with 17 bases left between them. The DNA of the CDR3 is TGTGCCATCAAGAACAAGGACTCTCCGAATTCACCCCTCCACTTT. Translating it yields CAIKNKDSPNSPLHF.

The CDR3, as DNA: TGTGCCAGCAGATATACAGGGACCTACGAGCAGTACTTC. Translating gives CASRYTGTYEQYF. The chain recombines TRBV14 with TRBJ2-7, with a possible D match to TRBD1 (6 bases). In germline, CDR1 is SGHDN, CDR2 FVKESK. The CDR3 is made up of 13 amino acids. V was shortened by 6 bases and J by 2 bases, with 11 bases between the two germline ends.

The V and J genes are TRBV19 and TRBJ1-5; D might be TRBD1 (5 bases). The CDR3 consists of 14 residues. V lost 5 bases to trimming and J lost 5 bases, with 13 bases between them. The germline gives CDR1 LNHDA, CDR2 SQIVND (reference sequence). The CDR3 reads CASSRRERDQPQHF. The CDR3 nucleotides read TGTGCCAGTAGTCGCAGGGAACGCGATCAGCCCCAGCATTTT.

This sequence joins TRBV18 and TRBJ1-1; D is unclear. CDR1 and CDR2 from the germline V gene are KGHSH and LQKENI. The CDR3 loop spans 15 amino acids. Trimming stripped 0 bases from V and 2 bases from J, with 10 bases between. As DNA, the CDR3 is TGTGCCAGCTCACCACCTTACAGTACAAACACTGAAGCTTTCTTT. This sequence encodes CASSPPYSTNTEAFF.

V and J are TRBV4-2 and TRBJ2-7, with 9 bases aligning to TRBD1. Losses at the gene ends were 4 bases for V and 3 bases for J; bases not matched to a gene: 4. The CDR3 runs 14 residues. Per the germline V gene, CDR1 is LGHNA and CDR2 is YNFKEQ. CDR3 DNA sequence: TGTGCCAGCAGCCTCCGGGACAGGGACTACGAGCAGTACTTC. Translated, it gives CASSLRDRDYEQYF.

The V gene is TRBV28, the J gene TRBJ2-5; 8 nucleotides align to TRBD1. The ends lost 1 base at V and 7 bases at J; junction bases unmatched: 8. This CDR3 spans 15 amino acids. The V gene's germline CDR1 is MDHEN and CDR2 SYDVKM. The CDR3 region is CASSLSGQGEGTQYF. CDR3 nucleotides: TGTGCCAGCAGTTTATCAGGACAGGGCGAGGGGACCCAGTACTTC.

CDR3 region: CASSSNRGQETQYF. CDR3 coding DNA: TGTGCCAGCTCATCAAACAGGGGGCAAGAGACCCAGTACTTC. The chain is built from TRBV18 and TRBJ2-5; TRBD1 matches 8 bases. With V trimmed by 5 bases and J by 2 bases, 4 bases remained unmatched. The CDR3 runs to 14 residues. Looked up from germline, CDR1 is KGHSH and CDR2 is LQKENI.

The chain joins TRBV12-3 or TRBV12-4 to TRBJ1-2; weak D call: TRBD1 (5 bases). CDR3 length equals 13 residues. The V end lost 6 bases, the J end lost 6 bases, and 14 bases lay between the germline ends. In nucleotides, the CDR3 is TGTGCCAGCAGGCTCCGGGGGATGGATGGCTACACCTTC. It is translated as CASRLRGMDGYTF.

The V call is TRBV13, the J call TRBJ1-3; 8 nucleotides match TRBD1. CDR3 size: 16 residues. Trimming removed 2 bases from V and 0 bases from J; junction bases left unmatched: 3. Germline CDR1 and CDR2: PRHDT and FYEKMQ (reference sequence). The chain's CDR3 is CASSLLTGASGNTIYF. Written as DNA, the CDR3 is TGTGCCAGCAGCTTACTGACAGGGGCCTCTGGAAACACCATATATTTT.

The chain is built from TRBV5-5 and TRBJ1-1, with D maybe TRBD1 (5 bases). This CDR3 is built from 16 residues. Trimming cost V 4 bases and J 3 bases, with 19 bases left between them. Germline values: CDR1 SGHKS, CDR2 YYEKEE (reference sequence). The CDR3 bases are TGTGCCAGCAGCGCCGACAGAACCCGAGTTTACACTGAAGCTTTCTTT. This codes for CASSADRTRVYTEAFF.

The chain links TRBV9 to TRBJ1-1, with TRBD1 matching over 7 bases. The CDR3 totals 18 residues. Trimming took 4 bases from V and 4 from J; bases not matched to a gene: 19. Germline CDR1 reads SGDLS; CDR2 reads YYNGEE. CDR3 amino acids: CASSLSTGLGEKRTEAFF. The CDR3, as DNA: TGTGCCAGCAGCCTATCGACAGGGTTGGGAGAGAAGCGCACTGAAGCTTTCTTT.

Here the CDR3 reads CATATGFQETQYF. CDR3 coding DNA: TGTGCCACCGCGACAGGTTTCCAAGAGACCCAGTACTTC. The chain has TRBV2 and TRBJ2-5, with D possibly being TRBD1 (6 bases). Germline lookup yields CDR1 SNHLY and CDR2 FYNNEI. CDR3 size: 13 residues. With 10 bases removed from V and 1 base from J, the gap between germline ends came to 13 bases.

The gene calls are TRBV21-1 and TRBJ1-4; the D call TRBD1 from the table was never checked on the DNA. TRBV21-1 is flagged as a pseudogene. This CDR3 contains 16 residues. In DNA form, the CDR3 reads TGTGCCGCTTACAGGGCTATTGATGCAACTAATGAAAAACTGTTTTTT. It encodes CAAYRAIDATNEKLFF.

This chain connects TRBV10-3 to TRBJ2-7, with TRBD1 matching 10 bases. Trimming took 6 bases from V and 2 from J; bases not matched to a gene: 4. The CDR3 spans 14 residues. CDR1 and CDR2 from the germline V gene are ENHRY and SYGVKD. As DNA, the CDR3 is TGTGCCATCAGGGACAGGGGGATAACCTACGAGCAGTACTTC. It encodes CAIRDRGITYEQYF.

The chain carries TRBV5-4 and TRBJ1-2; TRBD1 might be the D (5 bases). Germline V CDR1 and CDR2: SGHNT, YYREEE (reference sequence). This CDR3 has 14 residues. The germline V and J ends were trimmed by 1 base and 8 bases, with 15 bases remaining between them. The CDR3 reads CASSLQGISRGYTF. The CDR3 nucleotides read TGTGCCAGCAGCTTGCAGGGCATATCGCGGGGCTACACCTTC.

The chain carries TRBV5-1 and TRBJ1-4; D is undetermined. V was cut by 1 base and J by 0 bases, with 19 bases left in between. The germline CDR1 and CDR2 sequences are SGHRS and YFSETQ. There are 19 residues in the CDR3. CDR3 nucleotides: TGCGCCAGCAGCTTGAGCCCCCAAGACTACCTAACAACTAATGAAAAACTGTTTTTT. As protein: CASSLSPQDYLTTNEKLFF.

V is TRBV5-1 and J is TRBJ2-1; TRBD2 matches at 12 bases. The CDR3 is made up of 17 amino acids. Germline CDR1 SGHRS, CDR2 YFSETQ. The V and J ends lost 0 bases and 2 bases, in that order; junction bases with no gene match: 3. The CDR3 reads CASSLGSSGGAYNEQFF. CDR3 DNA: TGCGCCAGCAGCTTGGGATCTAGCGGGGGGGCCTACAATGAGCAGTTCTTC.